These 24 T cell receptor beta chains were sequenced from one sample in a study of T cell responses to AZD1222 COVID-19 vaccine. The method was immunoSEQ multiplex PCR; TCRdb's version includes in-frame clones alone and lacks a portion of them. Of about 190,000 clones listed, under 95% are singletons. The source material was peripheral blood, sampled on day 0 of AZD1222 vaccination. These receptors all stem from an adult in good health.

The chain is built from TRBV6-6 and TRBJ1-4, with 10 nucleotides matching TRBD1. The CDR3 spans 14 residues. Per germline, CDR1 MNHNY and CDR2 SVGAGI (reference sequence). V trimming: 6 bases; J trimming: 8 bases; junction bases outside the gene matches: 6. This CDR3 reads CASRPDRGREKLFF. The CDR3 DNA is TGTGCCAGCAGACCCGACAGGGGGCGGGAAAAACTGTTTTTT.

The chain has TRBV7-2 and TRBJ2-7, with 11 bases fitting TRBD2. The V segment lost 5 bases and the J segment 2 bases; nucleotides outside the gene matches: 11. The CDR3 length is 17 residues. Germline V lookup: CDR1 SGHTA, CDR2 FQGNSA. CDR3: CASSPRVSGRAPYEQYF. CDR3 nucleotide sequence: TGTGCCAGCAGCCCTCGGGTTAGCGGGAGGGCCCCCTACGAGCAGTACTTC.

The rearrangement links TRBV14 to TRBJ1-2, with no clear D. The CDR3 covers 16 residues. The ends were cut back, 0 bases at V and 10 bases at J, with 21 bases in the middle. The germline V gene encodes CDR1 SGHDN and CDR2 FVKESK. DNA of the CDR3: TGTGCCAGCAGCCAAGATCCCTTCGGACGCTTTAGCTTCTACACCTTC. It specifies CASSQDPFGRFSFYTF.

This rearrangement joins TRBV6-2 or TRBV6-3 to TRBJ1-6; maybe TRBD1 (5 bases). The V and J ends lost 2 bases and 8 bases respectively, with 10 bases between them. This CDR3 comprises 14 residues. Germline V gives CDR1 MNHEY, CDR2 SVGEGT. The CDR3 loop is CASSYAQGYSPLHF. The CDR3, as DNA: TGTGCCAGCAGTTACGCCCAGGGTTATTCACCCCTCCACTTT.

This clone appeared a few times. The chain has TRBV10-3 and TRBJ1-1, with D perhaps TRBD1 (5 bases). Trimming took 6 bases from V and 6 from J, leaving 17 bases between them. CDR1 is ENHRY, CDR2 SYGVKD, per germline. CDR3 length: 14 residues. CDR3 nucleotide sequence: TGTGCCATCAGCGAGCAACGGGGGACGGCTGAAGCTTTCTTT. Amino acid sequence: CAISEQRGTAEAFF.

J is TRBJ2-1 and V is TRBV2, with 7 bases lining up with TRBD2. This CDR3 has 14 amino acids. V trimming: 6 bases; J trimming: 6 bases; junction bases outside the gene matches: 8. Germline CDR1 SNHLY, CDR2 FYNNEI. CDR3 in DNA: TGTGCCAGCAGGTTAGCGGGCCCCCTCAATGAGCAGTTCTTC. Translating gives CASRLAGPLNEQFF.

This chain joins TRBV27 and TRBJ2-2; 14 nucleotides match TRBD2. Germline trimming cut 3 bases from V and 6 bases from J; bases unmatched to any gene: 6. This CDR3 contains 17 residues. Germline assignment: CDR1 MNHEY and CDR2 SMNVEV (reference sequence). The CDR3 DNA reads as TGTGCCAGCAGTTTCAGAGGGACTAGCGGGAGAGCCGGGGAGCTGTTTTTT. Its translation is CASSFRGTSGRAGELFF.

V and J are TRBV24-1 and TRBJ2-3, with D perhaps assigned TRBD1 or TRBD2 (5 bases each). This CDR3 has 14 residues. The V and J ends lost 5 bases and 1 base respectively, with 9 bases between them. Germline values: CDR1 KGHDR, CDR2 SFDVKD. The CDR3 is CATSGGWGTDTQYF. The CDR3 DNA reads TGTGCCACCAGTGGGGGGTGGGGCACAGATACGCAGTATTTT.

The chain uses TRBV27 and TRBJ1-2, with D possibly matching TRBD1 (5 bases). CDR1 and CDR2 from the germline V gene are MNHEY and SMNVEV (reference sequence). This CDR3 spans 13 amino acids. Trimming removed 2 bases at V and 8 bases at J, with 12 bases between. The CDR3, as DNA: TGTGCCAGCAGTTTAGCGGGGGAAGAAGGCTACACCTTC. This gives the protein CASSLAGEEGYTF.

The CDR3, as DNA: TGCAGCGTTCAGGAGGCCGGGAATTCACCCCTCCACTTT. It is translated as CSVQEAGNSPLHF. The rearrangement joins TRBV29-1 to TRBJ1-6, with no clear D. Germline V CDR1 and CDR2: SQVTM, ANQGSEA. The CDR3 contains 13 residues. Trimming took off 5 bases at V and 7 bases at J, with 12 bases between the two ends.

The rearrangement joins TRBV2 to TRBJ1-1; unclear D gene. This CDR3 is built from 13 residues. Germline assignment: CDR1 SNHLY and CDR2 FYNNEI. V dropped 8 bases and J dropped 5 bases, with 15 bases sitting between them. DNA of the CDR3: TGTGCCAGCCGGACCCCCTCGGGAACTGAAGCTTTCTTT. This gives the protein CASRTPSGTEAFF.

The CDR3: CASSPLGTTNEKLFF. The DNA of the CDR3 is TGTGCCAGCAGCCCTCTGGGGACAACTAATGAAAAACTGTTTTTT. V gene TRBV14 combines with J gene TRBJ1-4; D is unclear. CDR3 size: 15 residues. V lost 4 bases, J lost 0 bases, and 9 bases lay in between. The germline V gene has CDR1 SGHDN and CDR2 FVKESK.

The CDR3 bases are TGTGCCAGCAGTTTAGTACAGGGACTCCACATGAACACTGAAGCTTTCTTT. Translation: CASSLVQGLHMNTEAFF. The chain carries TRBV28 and TRBJ1-1, with D possibly matching TRBD1 (6 bases). Germline-derived CDR1 and CDR2 are MDHEN and SYDVKM. Trimming shortened V by 2 bases and J by 0 bases, and 16 bases separated the two germline ends. The CDR3 has 17 residues.

The J gene is TRBJ2-7, the V gene TRBV15, with 7 bases identical to TRBD2. Per germline, CDR1 LNHNV and CDR2 YYDKDF (reference sequence). The V and J ends lost 5 bases and 5 bases, in that order; junction bases with no gene match: 12. CDR3 length: 15 amino acids. DNA of the CDR3: TGTGCCACCAGCCCACGGGGGGTAGGTCCCCACGAGCAGTACTTC. Translation gives CATSPRGVGPHEQYF.

The chain employs TRBV2 and TRBJ2-1; D gene unclear. CDR1 is SNHLY and CDR2 is FYNNEI in the germline V gene. V shed 10 bases and J shed 0 bases, with 13 bases lying between them. This CDR3 is 14 amino acids long. CDR3 amino acids: CAMRTHSSYNEQFF. In DNA form, the CDR3 reads TGTGCCATGCGGACCCACAGCTCCTACAATGAGCAGTTCTTC.

The gene calls are TRBV14 and TRBJ1-2, with a weak D call TRBD1 (5 bases). V was clipped by 2 bases and J by 7 bases, with 20 bases between them. The CDR3 runs 16 residues. Germline V CDR1 and CDR2: SGHDN, FVKESK. The CDR3 nucleotides read TGTGCCAGCAGCCAAATCGGGTCCGACGGCGGGGGTGGCTACACCTTC. This gives the protein CASSQIGSDGGGGYTF.

The count of this clone is one. The chain recombines TRBV4-2 with TRBJ2-3, with D possibly TRBD1 on 7 matching bases. CDR3 length: 17 amino acids. The germline V gene has CDR1 LGHNA and CDR2 YNFKEQ. V gave up 1 base and J gave up 1 base, with 15 bases separating them. The CDR3 DNA reads TGTGCCAGCAGCCAAGGGTTGGAGGGGGCTGGCACAGATACGCAGTATTTT. Amino acid sequence: CASSQGLEGAGTDTQYF.

The chain recombines TRBV21-1 with TRBJ1-4; the table's D call, TRBD1, was not checked against the DNA. TRBV21-1 is a pseudogene locus. The CDR3 consists of 14 residues. CDR3 amino acids: CASSTQGVGEKLFF. The CDR3 coding sequence is TGTGCCAGCAGCACGCAGGGGGTTGGTGAAAAACTGTTTTTT.

The chain uses TRBV11-3 and TRBJ2-1; 10 bases match TRBD2. V lost 5 bases and J lost 8; bases outside the gene matches: 15. The CDR3 runs to 17 residues. Germline CDR1 is SGHNT and CDR2 is YENEEA. The CDR3 DNA reads TGTGCCAGCAGCCTATACAGGTCCGGGACTAGCGAGGATGAGCAGTTCTTC. This encodes CASSLYRSGTSEDEQFF.

The chain recombines TRBV5-4 with TRBJ1-1, with TRBD1 identical over 9 bases. CDR1 and CDR2 (germline): SGHNT, YYREEE (reference sequence). The V and J ends lost 1 base and 7 bases, in that order; junction bases with no gene match: 5. The CDR3 has 14 amino acids. The CDR3 reads CASSLTGGPFEAFF. Written as DNA, the CDR3 is TGTGCCAGCAGCTTGACAGGGGGCCCCTTTGAAGCTTTCTTT.

The J gene is TRBJ1-2, the V gene TRBV29-1; D remains unclear. This CDR3 is 16 amino acids long. The germline CDR1 and CDR2 sequences are SQVTM and ANQGSEA. CDR3 in DNA: TGCGTAACCTCCGAGCTTAGTGCAGCGACTAACTATGGCTACACCTTC. Protein product: CVTSELSAATNYGYTF.

This clone was recorded a few times. This sequence joins TRBV29-1 and TRBJ2-2; D remains unclear. CDR1 and CDR2 (germline): SQVTM, ANQGSEA. The CDR3 length is 13 residues. V gave up 8 bases and J gave up 1 base, with 11 bases separating them. CDR3 DNA: TGCAGCTTGATGGACGAGAACACCGGGGAGCTGTTTTTT. Its protein product is CSLMDENTGELFF.

The V gene is TRBV7-9, the J gene TRBJ2-5; D call uncertain. Trimming removed 5 bases at V and 2 bases at J, with 9 bases between. The CDR3 has 13 residues. Germline lookup yields CDR1 SEHNR and CDR2 FQNEAQ (reference sequence). The CDR3 DNA is TGTGCCAGCAGCCCCAGTAGTCAAGAGACCCAGTACTTC. Translation: CASSPSSQETQYF. Drawing the rest from reference TRBV7-9 and TRBJ2-5, the complete variable domain is DTGVSQNPRHKITKRGQNVTFRCDPISEHNRLYWYRQTLGQGPEFLTYFQNEAQLEKSRLLSDRFSAERPKGSFSTLEIQRTEQGDSAMYLCASSPSSQETQYFGPGTRLLVL.

The chain carries TRBV3-1 (or the pseudogene TRBV3-2) and TRBJ2-2; D is unclear. The CDR3 extends over 14 amino acids. Germline CDR1 LGHDT, CDR2 YNNKEL (reference sequence). The ends were cut back, 1 base at V and 1 base at J, with 4 bases in the middle. CDR3 protein: CASSQGRNTGELFF. Here the CDR3 DNA reads TGTGCCAGCAGCCAAGGGCGGAACACCGGGGAGCTGTTTTTT.